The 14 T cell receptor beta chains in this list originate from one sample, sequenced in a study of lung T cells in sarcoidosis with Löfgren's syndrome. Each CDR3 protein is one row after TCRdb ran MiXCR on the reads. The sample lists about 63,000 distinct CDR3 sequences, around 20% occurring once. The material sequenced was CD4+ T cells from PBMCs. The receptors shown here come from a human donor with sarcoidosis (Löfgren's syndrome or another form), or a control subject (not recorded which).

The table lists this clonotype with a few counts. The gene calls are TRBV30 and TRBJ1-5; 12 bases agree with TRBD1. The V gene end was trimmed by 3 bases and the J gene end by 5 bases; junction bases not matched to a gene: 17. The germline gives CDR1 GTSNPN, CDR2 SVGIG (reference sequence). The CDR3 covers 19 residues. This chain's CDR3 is CAWRIEWGQGAGGHQPQHF. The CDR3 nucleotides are TGTGCCTGGAGGATAGAATGGGGACAGGGGGCCGGGGGTCATCAGCCCCAGCATTTT.

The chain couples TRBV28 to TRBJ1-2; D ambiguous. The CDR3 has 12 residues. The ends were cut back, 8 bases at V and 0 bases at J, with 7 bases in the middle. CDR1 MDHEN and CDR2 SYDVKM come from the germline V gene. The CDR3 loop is CASRNANYGYTF. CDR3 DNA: TGTGCCAGCCGTAACGCTAACTATGGCTACACCTTC.

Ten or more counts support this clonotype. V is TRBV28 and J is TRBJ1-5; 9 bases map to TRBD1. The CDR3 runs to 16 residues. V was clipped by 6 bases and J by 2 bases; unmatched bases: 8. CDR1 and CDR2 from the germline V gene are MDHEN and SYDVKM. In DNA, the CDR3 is TGTGCCAGCAGCCCGACAGGGGGAGGAGGCAATCAGCCCCAGCATTTT. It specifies CASSPTGGGGNQPQHF. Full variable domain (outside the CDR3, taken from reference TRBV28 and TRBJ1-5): DVKVTQSSRYLVKRTGEKVFLECVQDMDHENMFWYRQDPGLGLRLIYFSYDVKMKEKGDIPEGYSVSREKKERFSLILESASTNQTSMYLCASSPTGGGGNQPQHFGDGTRLSIL.

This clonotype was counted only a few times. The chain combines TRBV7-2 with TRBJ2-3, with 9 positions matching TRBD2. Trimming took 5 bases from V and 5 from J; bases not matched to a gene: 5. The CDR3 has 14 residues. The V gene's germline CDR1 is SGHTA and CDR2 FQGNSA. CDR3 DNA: TGTGCCAGCAGCCGTGCGGGGGGGAGAGATACGCAGTATTTT. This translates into CASSRAGGRDTQYF.

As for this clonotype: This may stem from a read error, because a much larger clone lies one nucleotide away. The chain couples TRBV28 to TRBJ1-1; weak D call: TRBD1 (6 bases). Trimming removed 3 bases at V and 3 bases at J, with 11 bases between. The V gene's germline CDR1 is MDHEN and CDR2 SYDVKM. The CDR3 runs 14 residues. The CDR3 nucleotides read TGTGCCAGCAGTTTTCGGACAGTGGACACTGAAGCTTTCTTT. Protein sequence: CASSFRTVDTEAFF.

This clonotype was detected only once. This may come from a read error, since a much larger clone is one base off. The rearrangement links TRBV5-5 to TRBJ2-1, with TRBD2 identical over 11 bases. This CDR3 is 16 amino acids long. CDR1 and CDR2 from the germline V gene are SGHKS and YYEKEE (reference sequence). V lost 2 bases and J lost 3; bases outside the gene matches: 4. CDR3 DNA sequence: TGTGCCAGCAGCTTACTAGCGGGAGAGGTCTACAATGAGCAGTTCTTC. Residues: CASSLLAGEVYNEQFF.

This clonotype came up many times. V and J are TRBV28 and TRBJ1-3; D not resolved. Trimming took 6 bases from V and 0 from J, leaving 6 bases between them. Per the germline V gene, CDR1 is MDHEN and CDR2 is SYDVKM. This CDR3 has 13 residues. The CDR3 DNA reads TGTGCCAGCAGACGGTTCTCTGGAAACACCATATATTTT. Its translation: CASRRFSGNTIYF. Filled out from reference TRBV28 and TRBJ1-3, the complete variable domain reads DVKVTQSSRYLVKRTGEKVFLECVQDMDHENMFWYRQDPGLGLRLIYFSYDVKMKEKGDIPEGYSVSREKKERFSLILESASTNQTSMYLCASRRFSGNTIYFGEGSWLTVV.

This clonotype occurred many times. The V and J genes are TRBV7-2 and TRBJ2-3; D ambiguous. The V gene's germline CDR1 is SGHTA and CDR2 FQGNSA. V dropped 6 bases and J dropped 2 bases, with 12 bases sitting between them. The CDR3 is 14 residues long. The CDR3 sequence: CASSWFGFTDTQYF. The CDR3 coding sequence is TGTGCCAGCAGTTGGTTCGGGTTCACAGATACGCAGTATTTT.

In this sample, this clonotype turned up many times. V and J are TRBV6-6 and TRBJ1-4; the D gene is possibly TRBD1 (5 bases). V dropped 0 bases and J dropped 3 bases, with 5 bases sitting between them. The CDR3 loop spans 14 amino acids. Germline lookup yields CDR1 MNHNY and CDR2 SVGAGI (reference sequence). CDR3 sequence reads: CASSYSGANEKLFF. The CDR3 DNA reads TGTGCCAGCAGTTACTCAGGGGCTAATGAAAAACTGTTTTTT.

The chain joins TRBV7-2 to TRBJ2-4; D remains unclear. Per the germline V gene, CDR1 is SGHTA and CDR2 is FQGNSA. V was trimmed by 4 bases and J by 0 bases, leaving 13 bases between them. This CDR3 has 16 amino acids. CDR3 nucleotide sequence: TGTGCCAGCAGCTCACAGTTTTTAGAAGCCAAAAACATTCAGTACTTC. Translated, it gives CASSSQFLEAKNIQYF.

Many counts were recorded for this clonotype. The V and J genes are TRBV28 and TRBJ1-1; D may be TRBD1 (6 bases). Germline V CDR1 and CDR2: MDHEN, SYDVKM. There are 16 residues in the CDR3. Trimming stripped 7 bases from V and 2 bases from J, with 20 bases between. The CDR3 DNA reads TGTGCCAGCAACAATCCACCCGGGACATTTAACACTGAAGCTTTCTTT. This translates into CASNNPPGTFNTEAFF.

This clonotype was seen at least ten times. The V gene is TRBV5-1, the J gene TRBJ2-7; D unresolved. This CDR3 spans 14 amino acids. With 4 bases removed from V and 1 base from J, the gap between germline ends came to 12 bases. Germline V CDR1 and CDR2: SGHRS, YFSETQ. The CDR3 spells CASSPQDGSYEQYV. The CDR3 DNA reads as TGCGCCAGCAGCCCCCAGGACGGTTCCTACGAGCAGTACGTC.

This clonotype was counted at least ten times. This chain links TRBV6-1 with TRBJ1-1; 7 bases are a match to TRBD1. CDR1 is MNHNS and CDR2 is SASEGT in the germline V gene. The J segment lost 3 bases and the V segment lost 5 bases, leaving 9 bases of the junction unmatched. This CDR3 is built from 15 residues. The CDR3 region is CASSNQRGLYTEAFF. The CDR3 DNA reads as TGTGCCAGCAGTAACCAGAGGGGGCTTTACACTGAAGCTTTCTTT.

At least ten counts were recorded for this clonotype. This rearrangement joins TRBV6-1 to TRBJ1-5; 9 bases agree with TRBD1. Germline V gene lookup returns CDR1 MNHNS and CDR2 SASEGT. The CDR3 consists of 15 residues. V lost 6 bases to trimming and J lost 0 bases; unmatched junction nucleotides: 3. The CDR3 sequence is CASRRTGDSNQPQHF. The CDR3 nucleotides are TGTGCCAGCAGACGGACAGGGGATAGCAATCAGCCCCAGCATTTT.